One sample yielded the 25 T cell receptor beta chains listed below, sequenced in a study of Ad26.COV2.S vaccination and SARS-CoV-2 variants (dated by TCRdb to about 2021). Reading the label with the study, this specimen's treatment or condition is: 19 received Ad26.COV2.S at low or high dose, single or two shots; 5 received placebo; per-sample allocation not given. For vaccine and placebo recipients, repertoires were sequenced using samples collected on day 63 after the first injection. Libraries were prepared through the immunoSEQ multiplex PCR assay. Not all clones reach the TCRdb copy of this immuneACCESS table, which keeps in-frame sequences only. Checked studies attribute under half of the gap to unresolved V genes and leave the rest unexplained. Counted in this sample were about 480,000 clones; around 85% of them appeared once. Roughly 12% of the sample comes from the top ten. Sequenced material: peripheral blood, taken in a trial of Ad26.COV2.S vaccine versus placebo. The receptors were sampled from a person aged 18-65 years who received the Ad26.COV2.S COVID-19 vaccine or a placebo.

The chain recombines TRBV5-1 with TRBJ2-7; 9 nucleotides match TRBD1. Germline V gives CDR1 SGHRS, CDR2 YFSETQ. The CDR3 sequence is 14 residues long. With V trimmed by 0 bases and J by 3 bases, 1 base remained unmatched. The CDR3 is CASSLDRGHYEQYF. The CDR3 DNA follows: TGCGCCAGCAGCTTGGACAGGGGGCACTACGAGCAGTACTTC.

The chain uses TRBV11-2 and TRBJ2-1, with TRBD2 matching over 9 bases. V dropped 8 bases and J dropped 3; count of bases not matched to a gene: 8. This CDR3 region has 15 residues. Germline V lookup: CDR1 SGHAT, CDR2 FQNNGV. CDR3 region: CASGAGGAGYNEQFF. In DNA form, the CDR3 reads TGTGCCAGCGGGGCGGGAGGGGCCGGCTACAATGAGCAGTTCTTC.

This clone was seen only a few times. The chain is built from TRBV5-6 and TRBJ2-2; D unclear. Germline V CDR1 and CDR2: SGHDT, YYEEEE. The CDR3 extends over 15 amino acids. Trimming pared 4 bases from V and 6 bases from J, leaving 16 bases between. The CDR3 here is CASSPNLVGPGELFF. In DNA form, the CDR3 reads TGTGCCAGCAGCCCTAACCTGGTCGGGCCCGGGGAGCTGTTTTTT.

The chain combines TRBV6-5 with TRBJ2-1, with 11 positions matching TRBD2. V shed 6 bases and J 9 bases; nucleotides not matched to a gene: 7. This CDR3 contains 14 residues. Looked up from germline, CDR1 is MNHEY and CDR2 is SVGAGI. Here the CDR3 reads CASRSSSGRPEQFF. The DNA for the CDR3 is TGTGCCAGCAGGAGTTCTAGCGGGAGGCCTGAGCAGTTCTTC.

The chain joins TRBV7-9 to TRBJ2-7; D gene unclear. V shed 2 bases and J shed 3 bases, with 11 bases lying between them. Per the germline V gene, CDR1 is SEHNR and CDR2 is FQNEAQ (reference sequence). The CDR3 is 14 amino acids. The CDR3 DNA reads as TGTGCCAGCAGCTTATCTGGGCAGAGCTACGAGCAGTACTTC. Residues: CASSLSGQSYEQYF.

The J gene is TRBJ2-3, the V gene TRBV6-6; TRBD1 might be the D (6 bases). Trimming stripped 5 bases from V and 0 bases from J, with 18 bases between. This CDR3 has 17 amino acids. Per germline, CDR1 MNHNY and CDR2 SVGAGI (reference sequence). The CDR3 DNA reads as TGTGCCAGCAGTCAACGGGACAATTCTTCAAGCACAGATACGCAGTATTTT. Its translation: CASSQRDNSSSTDTQYF.

The chain recombines TRBV30 with TRBJ1-6, with a weak D call TRBD1 (5 bases). V lost 3 bases to trimming and J lost 0 bases, with 9 bases between them. The germline V gene has CDR1 GTSNPN and CDR2 SVGIG (reference sequence). This CDR3 contains 15 residues. CDR3 DNA sequence: TGTGCCTGGAGGGCAGGGAGCTCCTATAATTCACCCCTCCACTTT. Encoded protein: CAWRAGSSYNSPLHF.

V usage is TRBV25-1 and J usage is TRBJ2-1; perhaps TRBD2 as D (6 bases). V lost 3 bases, J lost 9 bases, and 12 bases lay in between. The CDR3 extends over 13 amino acids. Germline V gene lookup returns CDR1 MGHDK and CDR2 SYGVNS. The CDR3 DNA follows: TGTGCCAGCAGTGACCGGAGGGTTGGTGAGCAGTTCTTC. This codes for CASSDRRVGEQFF.

The chain links TRBV5-5 to TRBJ2-1; D is uncertain. This CDR3 region has 13 residues. V lost 7 bases to trimming and J lost 8 bases, with 16 bases between them. Germline V gene data show CDR1 as SGHKS and CDR2 as YYEKEE (reference sequence). The CDR3, as DNA: TGTGCCAGCCGCATTGAGTTGGTCGATGAGCAGTTCTTC. It codes for CASRIELVDEQFF.

The rearrangement joins TRBV9 to TRBJ2-1, with D possibly being TRBD1 or TRBD2 (5 bases each). Trimming shortened V by 1 base and J by 6 bases, and 11 bases separated the two germline ends. The CDR3 has 14 amino acids. CDR1 is SGDLS and CDR2 is YYNGEE in the germline V gene. CDR3 sequence: CASSVSPGTNEQFF. The CDR3 DNA sequence: TGTGCCAGCAGCGTATCCCCCGGGACCAATGAGCAGTTCTTC.

This chain joins TRBV3-1 (or the pseudogene TRBV3-2) and TRBJ2-7; D ambiguous. V lost 0 bases to trimming and J lost 2 bases, with 11 bases between them. Germline loops: CDR1 LGHDT, CDR2 YNNKEL (reference sequence). The CDR3 contains 15 residues. The CDR3 coding sequence is TGTGCCAGCAGCCAAGATCTAAGCCCCACCTACGAGCAGTACTTC. It codes for CASSQDLSPTYEQYF.

The V call is TRBV28, the J call TRBJ1-1; D not resolved. CDR3 size: 15 residues. Trimming shortened V by 5 bases and J by 3 bases, and 16 bases separated the two germline ends. The germline V gene encodes CDR1 MDHEN and CDR2 SYDVKM. CDR3 nucleotides: TGTGCCAGCAGTCTCCCGGTCTCTAGGGACACTGAAGCTTTCTTT. Protein sequence: CASSLPVSRDTEAFF.

The V and J genes are TRBV12-3 or TRBV12-4 and TRBJ2-1; D assignment may be TRBD1 or TRBD2 (6 bases each). The CDR3 is 12 amino acids. V was clipped by 6 bases and J by 7 bases, with 10 bases between them. CDR3 in DNA: TGTGCCAGCAGGAGGGGGGTAAATGAGCAGTTCTTC. Translation gives CASRRGVNEQFF.

This chain connects TRBV19 to TRBJ2-6; D is ambiguous. The CDR3 loop spans 18 amino acids. V lost 3 bases, J lost 0 bases, and 15 bases lay in between. Germline V CDR1 and CDR2: LNHDA, SQIVND (reference sequence). Written as DNA, the CDR3 is TGTGCCAGTAGTATGTTCGCCGGACGGAGCTCTGGGGCCAACGTCCTGACTTTC. This encodes CASSMFAGRSSGANVLTF.

V and J are TRBV9 and TRBJ2-1; no definite D call. V was trimmed by 3 bases and J by 5 bases, leaving 18 bases between them. The CDR3 contains 16 residues. CDR1 and CDR2 from the germline V gene are SGDLS and YYNGEE. CDR3 coding DNA: TGTGCCAGCAGCGACCAAGAGCGTTTACCAAACAATGAGCAGTTCTTC. Its translation is CASSDQERLPNNEQFF.

This sequence joins TRBV18 and TRBJ1-1; a weak D match, TRBD1 (5 bases). CDR3 length: 13 amino acids. V was pared by 3 bases and J by 6 bases, with 11 bases between. Looked up from germline, CDR1 is KGHSH and CDR2 is LQKENI. CDR3 protein: CASSPRQTSEAFF. The CDR3 DNA follows: TGTGCCAGCTCACCTAGACAGACCTCTGAAGCTTTCTTT.

V gene TRBV5-1 combines with J gene TRBJ1-2; no reliable D call. V was pared by 6 bases and J by 4 bases, with 19 bases between. This CDR3 is 15 amino acids long. Germline V lookup: CDR1 SGHRS, CDR2 YFSETQ. CDR3 DNA: TGCGCCAGCAACCCCCTGGGCGTCTCGAGCTATGGCTACACCTTC. It encodes CASNPLGVSSYGYTF.

Comments on this clone: This same CDR3 is encoded by further DNA sequences in the sample. This chain uses TRBV7-2 with TRBJ2-7; D gene uncertain. The V gene's germline CDR1 is SGHTA and CDR2 FQGNSA. V lost 2 bases and J 2 bases, leaving 4 bases between the germline ends. CDR3 length equals 12 residues. In DNA form, the CDR3 reads TGTGCCAGCAGCTTACCTACCTACGAGCAGTACTTC. Amino acid sequence: CASSLPTYEQYF.

The CDR3: CASSGRGVSGELFF. The CDR3, as DNA: TGTGCCAGCAGCGGGAGGGGGGTATCCGGGGAGCTGTTTTTT. The rearrangement joins TRBV9 to TRBJ2-2, with D possibly being TRBD1 or TRBD2 (6 bases each). CDR3 size: 14 residues. Trimming shortened V by 3 bases and J by 6 bases, and 12 bases separated the two germline ends. Germline CDR1 and CDR2: SGDLS and YYNGEE.

This chain links TRBV3-1 (or the pseudogene TRBV3-2) with TRBJ2-1; tentative D call: TRBD2 (5 bases). V was trimmed by 4 bases and J by 9 bases, leaving 19 bases between them. Germline assignment: CDR1 LGHDT and CDR2 YNNKEL (reference sequence). The CDR3 runs to 15 residues. The CDR3 region is CASSLGGLTSSEQFF. As DNA, the CDR3 is TGTGCCAGCAGCCTCGGCGGGCTAACCTCGTCTGAGCAGTTCTTC.

V gene TRBV5-4 combines with J gene TRBJ2-5; 10 bases map to TRBD2. J gave up 5 bases and V 5 bases, and 12 bases lay outside the gene matches. This CDR3 has 16 amino acids. The germline V gene has CDR1 SGHNT and CDR2 YYREEE (reference sequence). The CDR3 is CASSKGTSANGETQYF. As DNA, the CDR3 is TGTGCCAGCAGTAAAGGGACTAGCGCGAATGGGGAGACCCAGTACTTC.

J is TRBJ2-7 and V is TRBV6-2 or TRBV6-3; a possible D gene is TRBD1 (6 bases). CDR1 and CDR2 (germline): MNHEY, SVGEGT. CDR3 length equals 13 residues. Trimming took off 2 bases at V and 6 bases at J, with 11 bases between the two ends. The CDR3, as DNA: TGTGCCAGCAGTTACCTGGACAGCGCCGAGCAGTACTTC. It codes for CASSYLDSAEQYF.

V usage is TRBV12-2 and J usage is TRBJ2-7; the table's TRBD1 call for D was not verified on the DNA. TRBV12-2 counts as a pseudogene. The CDR3 loop spans 16 amino acids. This CDR3 reads CASRLGFNRGVYEQYF. CDR3 sequence (DNA): TGTGCAAGTCGCTTAGGTTTCAACAGGGGGGTCTACGAGCAGTACTTC.

This clone was counted a single time. The chain links TRBV18 to TRBJ2-7; 9 positions agree with TRBD2. J gave up 6 bases and V 3 bases, and 3 bases lay outside the gene matches. The CDR3 loop spans 13 amino acids. Germline V lookup: CDR1 KGHSH, CDR2 LQKENI. CDR3 region: CASSPGLAAEQYF. The CDR3 DNA is TGTGCCAGCTCACCGGGACTAGCTGCCGAGCAGTACTTC.

This clone was observed a few times. V usage is TRBV11-2 and J usage is TRBJ1-2, with TRBD1 matching over 9 bases. From germline, CDR1 is SGHAT and CDR2 FQNNGV. The CDR3 sequence is 15 residues long. With 1 base clipped from V and 4 bases from J, the junction kept 4 bases outside the gene matches. The CDR3 coding sequence is TGTGCCAGCAGCTTAGGACAGGGGGGCGTCTATGGCTACACCTTC. It translates to CASSLGQGGVYGYTF.